The rows below give T cell receptor beta chains drawn from one sample of a study of CD8 T cells in Susac syndrome. MiXCR was run by TCRdb on the immunoSEQ multiplex PCR reads, yielding one entry per CDR3 protein. This sample has some 200,000 distinct CDR3 sequences, with more than 85% found just once. Sequencing used CD8+ T cells from PBMCs. These TCRs come from a human donor with Susac syndrome. CDR3s include the opening cysteine and the closing phenylalanine or tryptophan. Each record gives: V gene, D gene, J gene, clone size, CDR3 DNA, CDR3 protein. The D gene is left open where the match is weak. Only some rows state a clone size, as once, few, many or a class for expanded clones.

TRBV4-1	-	TRBJ2-5	-	TGCGCCAGCAGCCAAGTGTTCCAAGAGACCCAGTACTTC	CASSQVFQETQYF
TRBV7-3	-	TRBJ2-1	-	TGTGCCAGCAGCTCCAACACAGGGCTTTACAATGAGCAGTTCTTC	CASSSNTGLYNEQFF
TRBV7-3	TRBD2	TRBJ2-2	-	TGTGCCAGCAGCTCCAAACCTAGCGGGATCGGGACCGGGGAGCTGTTTTTT	CASSSKPSGIGTGELFF
TRBV7-9	-	TRBJ2-7	-	TGTGCCAGCAGCGCCGAGGACAGAGACGAGCAGTACTTC	CASSAEDRDEQYF
TRBV20-1	-	TRBJ2-3	-	TGCAGTGCTAGAGAATTGGACAACACAGATACGCAGTATTTT	CSARELDNTDTQYF
TRBV6-5	-	TRBJ1-2	once	TGTGCCAGCACTTATACCGGGGACCTATCCTACGGCTACACCTTC	CASTYTGDLSYGYTF
TRBV9	-	TRBJ2-1	-	TGTGCCAGCAGCGTATTGACCAGAGATGAGCAGTTCTTC	CASSVLTRDEQFF
TRBV7-2	TRBD2	TRBJ2-7	-	TGTGCCAGCAGCTACCTAGCGGGAGGTTTGTACGAGCAGTACTTC	CASSYLAGGLYEQYF
TRBV9	-	TRBJ1-2	once	TGTGCCAGCAGCGTAGCCGGTCCCAACTATGGCTACACCTTC	CASSVAGPNYGYTF
TRBV20-1	TRBD1	TRBJ2-7	-	TGCAGTGCTAGAGACTGGGACAGGGGCTACTACGAGCAGTACTTC	CSARDWDRGYYEQYF
TRBV7-9	-	TRBJ1-4	-	TGTGCCAGCAGCTTAGAACGCGCAGGTGAAAAACTGTTTTTT	CASSLERAGEKLFF
TRBV11-1	TRBD2	TRBJ2-3	-	TGTGCCAGCAGCCGGACTAGCGGGCCAGATACGCAGTATTTT	CASSRTSGPDTQYF
TRBV7-6	TRBD2	TRBJ2-5	once	TGTGCCAGCAGGGCAACTAGCGGGGCTCCCCAAGAGACCCAGTACTTC	CASRATSGAPQETQYF
TRBV7-3	-	TRBJ1-1	-	TGTGCCAGCAGCCCGGACTTGAACACTGAAGCTTTCTTT	CASSPDLNTEAFF
TRBV7-9	-	TRBJ2-3	-	TGTGCCAGCAGTCAGAGGGGGGCCGACACAGATACGCAGTATTTT	CASSQRGADTDTQYF
TRBV12-3/TRBV12-4	TRBD1	TRBJ1-5	-	TGTGCCAGCAGTTTAGGGGACAGGGGATCTAGCAATCAGCCCCAGCATTTT	CASSLGDRGSSNQPQHF
TRBV13	-	TRBJ2-7	-	TGTGCCAGCACCGCAGGGCGCTCCTACGAGCAGTACTTC	CASTAGRSYEQYF
TRBV11-2	-	TRBJ1-4	-	TGTGCCAGCAGCTATCAGGGCACTAATGAAAAACTGTTTTTT	CASSYQGTNEKLFF
TRBV15	-	TRBJ1-6	-	TGTGCCACCAGCAGAGATGACGCGCCCCTCCACTTT	CATSRDDAPLHF
TRBV27	TRBD1	TRBJ1-1	-	TGTGCCAGCAGCTACCCCCGGGACAGCCCGCCAGACACTGAAGCTTTCTTT	CASSYPRDSPPDTEAFF
TRBV6-1	-	TRBJ2-5	-	TGTGCCAGCAGAGGGGTTGGAGAGACCCAGTACTTC	CASRGVGETQYF
TRBV6-1	TRBD2	TRBJ2-3	-	TGTGCCAGCAGTGAAGCGCTAGCGGGAGGAGGTGCAGATACGCAGTATTTT	CASSEALAGGGADTQYF
TRBV6-1	TRBD1	TRBJ1-6	-	TGTGCCAGCAGTACCAGGACAGGGGGCCATAATTCACCCCTCCACTTT	CASSTRTGGHNSPLHF
TRBV7-8	TRBD2	TRBJ2-5	-	TGTGCCAGCAGCTCCTCGACTAGCGGAGAGACCCAGTACTTC	CASSSSTSGETQYF
TRBV25-1	-	TRBJ2-7	-	TGTGCCAGCAGTGAATTTGGGTCGCAGGGCGAGCAGTACTTC	CASSEFGSQGEQYF
TRBV10-2	-	TRBJ2-7	-	TGCGCCAGCAGCTGGGGGGGGCAGCCGATGAGGGAGCAGTACTTC	CASSWGGQPMREQYF
TRBV27	-	TRBJ1-4	-	TGTGCCAGCAGGGACGGACACTCAACTAATGAAAAACTGTTTTTT	CASRDGHSTNEKLFF
TRBV13	-	TRBJ1-1	-	TGTGCCAGCAACTACTTAGGGCAGGGTAACACTGAAGCTTTCTTT	CASNYLGQGNTEAFF
TRBV20-1	-	TRBJ2-2	once	TGCAGTGCTAGAGGCTGGATCGAGCGCGGGGAGCTGTTTTTT	CSARGWIERGELFF
TRBV7-9	-	TRBJ1-2	-	TGTGCCAGCATCGGGGGGGTCAATCCTTCCCATGGCTACACCTTC	CASIGGVNPSHGYTF
TRBV5-1	-	TRBJ1-3	once	TGCGCCAGCCCCTGGGGAGGGGAAGGAAACACCATATATTTT	CASPWGGEGNTIYF
TRBV30	-	TRBJ1-2	-	TGTGCCTGGAGTGGTGGGGAGACGAGCTATGGCTACACCTTC	CAWSGGETSYGYTF
TRBV9	TRBD2	TRBJ2-7	-	TGTGCCAGCAGCGCGGCTAGCGGTTCTGCCTACGAGCAGTACTTC	CASSAASGSAYEQYF
TRBV3-1	-	TRBJ1-6	-	TGTGCCAGCAGCCAAGGCAGGGGCGATAATTCACCCCTCCACTTT	CASSQGRGDNSPLHF
TRBV5-1	-	TRBJ2-4	-	TGCGCCAGCAGCTTGGAGCCGGGACTAGCCAAAAACATTCAGTACTTC	CASSLEPGLAKNIQYF
TRBV20-1	TRBD2	TRBJ2-1	-	TGCAGTGCTGGAATAGCGGGGGGGCCGGAGCAGTTCTTC	CSAGIAGGPEQFF
TRBV5-4	TRBD1	TRBJ2-5	-	TGTGCCAGCAGCTTAGAAGGGGGCTCGGAGACCCAGTACTTC	CASSLEGGSETQYF
TRBV7-2	-	TRBJ2-1	-	TGTGCCAGCAGCTCCCCCCGGGCAGACTCCAGCGGTGAGCAGTTCTTC	CASSSPRADSSGEQFF
TRBV20-1	TRBD2	TRBJ2-7	-	TGCAGTGCCCCACGACCCGGGACTACATCCTACGAGCAGTACTTC	CSAPRPGTTSYEQYF
TRBV29-1	TRBD1	TRBJ1-2	-	TGCAGCGTTGAACGACTAACAGGGGTTAACTATGGCTACACCTTC	CSVERLTGVNYGYTF
TRBV6-2/TRBV6-3	-	TRBJ2-7	-	TGTGCCAGCAGTTACTTATACGAGCAGTACTTC	CASSYLYEQYF
TRBV20-1	-	TRBJ2-7	-	TGCAGTGCTAGGAAGGCGAGCTCCTACGAGCAGTACTTC	CSARKASSYEQYF
TRBV20-1	-	TRBJ2-4	-	TGCAGTGCTAGAGGTAGTAGTGGTGTACAGGGACAAAACATTCAGTACTTC	CSARGSSGVQGQNIQYF